The 9 T cell receptor beta chains reported below all come from one sample, sequenced in a study of breast tumors, draining lymph nodes, adjacent tissues. Using its own MiXCR run on the multiplex PCR reads, TCRdb lists one record per CDR3 protein. The sample has about 230,000 distinct CDR3 sequences; approximately 29% are singletons. Breast cancer patients provided tissue from their axillary draining lymph nodes. The sequencing input was axillary lymph node tissue. These receptors all come from a female donor with breast cancer. Some clones in this sample may be carry-over from other donors' samples.

The V call is TRBV5-4, the J call TRBJ2-3, with D possibly TRBD1 on 6 matching bases. Germline V gene data show CDR1 as SGHNT and CDR2 as YYREEE (reference sequence). The CDR3 is 15 residues long. The V end was cut by 4 bases, the J end by 2 bases, with 14 bases between. CDR3 sequence reads: CASSLRMGATDTQYF. For the CDR3, the DNA is TGTGCCAGCAGCCTGAGGATGGGGGCCACAGATACGCAGTATTTT.

This clonotype was recorded at least ten times. V usage is TRBV5-1 and J usage is TRBJ2-2; D possibly uses TRBD1 or TRBD2 (6 bases each). The CDR3 extends over 15 amino acids. CDR1 and CDR2 from the germline V gene are SGHRS and YFSETQ. The germline V and J ends were trimmed by 1 base and 5 bases, with 12 bases remaining between them. CDR3 protein: CASSLTTGGTGELFF. The CDR3 DNA reads as TGCGCCAGCAGCTTGACGACAGGAGGGACCGGGGAGCTGTTTTTT.

Notes on this clonotype: At one end the junction does not follow the germline gene, possibly because of a read error. The chain uses TRBV30 and TRBJ1-5, with D unclear. CDR3 length: 15 residues. From germline, CDR1 is GTSNPN and CDR2 SVGIG (reference sequence). The CDR3 protein is CAGSGPGNSNQPQHF. The DNA for the CDR3 is TGTGCCGGGAGTGGCCCGGGTAATAGCAATCAGCCCCAGCATTTT.

This clonotype was counted at least ten times. The chain is built from TRBV14 and TRBJ2-1, with 7 bases identical to TRBD1. V was pared by 8 bases and J by 0 bases, with 1 base of the junction left unmatched. Looked up from germline, CDR1 is SGHDN and CDR2 is FVKESK. This CDR3 comprises 13 residues. The CDR3 sequence: CASRDSSYNEQFF. CDR3 nucleotides: TGTGCCAGCCGGGACAGCTCCTACAATGAGCAGTTCTTC.

With respect to this clonotype: Given a much more abundant clone one base away, this may be a read error. Without the conserved terminal phenylalanine or tryptophan, this CDR3 likely stems from a read error. This chain joins TRBV11-2 and TRBJ2-7, with D tentatively TRBD2 (5 bases). The germline gives CDR1 SGHAT, CDR2 FQNNGV. CDR3 length: 14 amino acids. The CDR3 coding sequence is TGTGCCAGCAGCTTAGGACTAATCCAATACGGGCAGTACCTC. Its translation is CASSLGLIQYGQYL.

Many counts were recorded for this clonotype. The chain is built from TRBV12-3 or TRBV12-4 and TRBJ2-1, with no clear D. The CDR3 length is 11 residues. V gave up 5 bases and J gave up 3 bases, with 2 bases separating them. The CDR3 DNA is TGTGCCAGCAGTGACTACAATGAGCAGTTCTTC. Its protein product is CASSDYNEQFF.

This clonotype was detected many times. V is TRBV5-1 and J is TRBJ2-2; 8 bases match TRBD2. Germline V gives CDR1 SGHRS, CDR2 YFSETQ. The CDR3 covers 17 residues. V was clipped by 4 bases and J by 6 bases; unmatched bases: 14. The CDR3 sequence is CASSTPRGGAGPGELFF. In DNA form, the CDR3 reads TGCGCCAGCAGCACCCCCCGGGGGGGGGCCGGTCCCGGGGAGCTGTTTTTT.

Ten or more counts support this clonotype. The V gene is TRBV11-1, the J gene TRBJ2-4, with D possibly called TRBD1 or TRBD2 (5 bases each). Looked up from germline, CDR1 is SGHAT and CDR2 is FQDESV (reference sequence). The germline V and J ends were trimmed by 6 bases and 1 base, with 16 bases remaining between them. This CDR3 has 16 amino acids. The CDR3 DNA reads TGTGCCAGCAGTCCTGGGGCTAGCCGGGCCAAAAACATTCAGTACTTC. This encodes CASSPGASRAKNIQYF. Variable domain in full (rest from reference TRBV11-1 and TRBJ2-4): EAEVAQSPRYKITEKSQAVAFWCDPISGHATLYWYRQILGQGPELLVQFQDESVVDDSQLPKDRFSAERLKGVDSTLKIQPAELGDSAMYLCASSPGASRAKNIQYFGAGTRLSVL.

In regard to this clonotype: A much larger clone lies a single base off, so this may be a read error. This chain uses TRBV30 with TRBJ2-7, with 8 bases matching TRBD2. Germline values: CDR1 GTSNPN, CDR2 SVGIG (reference sequence). The CDR3 is 14 amino acids. Trimming removed 3 bases from V and 4 bases from J; junction bases left unmatched: 8. CDR3 DNA: TGTGCCTGGAGGACTAGCGAGAGGCTGTACGAGCAGTACTTC. Its protein is CAWRTSERLYEQYF. The full variable domain, rest sourced from reference TRBV30 and TRBJ2-7, is SQTIHQWPATLVQPVGSPLSLECTVEGTSNPNLYWYRQAAGRGLQLLFYSVGIGQISSEVPQNLSASRPQDRQFILSSKKLLLSDSGFYLCAWRTSERLYEQYFGPGTRLTVT.